These T cell receptor beta chains were read from a single sample in a study of blood T cells in healthy people across ages. TCRdb analysed the 5' RACE reads with MiXCR anew, one entry per CDR3 protein. The sample has about a million distinct CDR3 sequences, 35% to 40% seen once. The specimen sequenced was blood. These receptors originate from a man in his late teens or twenties in good health. CDR3s include the opening cysteine and the closing phenylalanine or tryptophan. Each record gives: D gene, V gene, J gene, clone size, CDR3 DNA, CDR3 protein. A D gene is named only where the DNA matches it firmly. Part of the rows lack a size; the others show once, few, many or a class for expanded clones.

D: .
V: TRBV9
J: TRBJ2-2
size: .
DNA: TGTGCCAGCAGCGTAGTACCCGGGGAGCTGTTTTTT
CDR3: CASSVVPGELFF

D: .
V: TRBV5-4
J: TRBJ1-2
size: .
DNA: TGTGCCAGCAGCTCCACTAATAGCTTGATCGATAACTATGGCTACACCTTC
CDR3: CASSSTNSLIDNYGYTF

D: TRBD1
V: TRBV18
J: TRBJ1-1
size: .
DNA: TGTGCCAGCTCACCGGCCCGACAGGGCGGCACTGAAGCTTTCTTT
CDR3: CASSPARQGGTEAFF

D: TRBD1
V: TRBV5-1
J: TRBJ2-2
size: once
DNA: TGCGCCAGCGCCCAGGGGGCGGACACCGGGGAGCTGTTTTTT
CDR3: CASAQGADTGELFF

D: .
V: TRBV7-9
J: TRBJ1-5
size: .
DNA: TGTGCCAGCAGCTTGGGTGGGGCAGGCAAGGACAATCAGCCCCAGCATTTT
CDR3: CASSLGGAGKDNQPQHF

D: .
V: TRBV6-2/TRBV6-3
J: TRBJ2-1
size: .
DNA: TGTGCCAGCACCTTCGGTGGGGGGCGTGAGCAGTTCTTC
CDR3: CASTFGGGREQFF

D: .
V: TRBV6-2/TRBV6-3
J: TRBJ2-5
size: .
DNA: TGTGCCAGCAGTACAGGGATTTCCTACAAGCAGTACTTC
CDR3: CASSTGISYKQYF

D: .
V: TRBV19
J: TRBJ1-5
size: .
DNA: TGTGCCAGTAGACCCAATACTAGCAATCAGCCCCAGCATTTT
CDR3: CASRPNTSNQPQHF

D: .
V: TRBV29-1
J: TRBJ2-1
size: .
DNA: TGCAACGTTCGTGACCTCGATGAGCAGTTCTTC
CDR3: CNVRDLDEQFF

D: .
V: TRBV7-6
J: TRBJ1-4
size: .
DNA: TGTGCCAGCAGCTACCGGGGACGGATCGGTAGTGAAAAACTGTTTTTT
CDR3: CASSYRGRIGSEKLFF

D: .
V: TRBV7-2
J: TRBJ2-7
size: .
DNA: TGTGCCAGCAGCTTAGAGCCAGGAGCCTACGAGCAGTACTTC
CDR3: CASSLEPGAYEQYF

D: .
V: TRBV7-3
J: TRBJ2-2
size: once
DNA: TGTGCCAGCAGCTTTGGGCCGGCCTTCCTCACCGGGGAGCTGTTTTTT
CDR3: CASSFGPAFLTGELFF

D: .
V: TRBV2
J: TRBJ2-2
size: once
DNA: TGTGCCAGGCAGGGGGAGGACACCGGGGAGCTGTTTTTT
CDR3: CARQGEDTGELFF